The rows below give T cell receptor beta chains drawn from one sample of a study of regulatory T cells in long-lasting Graves disease. MiXCR, run by TCRdb on the multiplex PCR reads, gives a single entry per CDR3 protein. The sample carries 700,000 or so distinct CDR3 sequences, 25% to 30% recorded once. The starting material was peripheral blood mononuclear cells (PBMCs), obtained when the disease was refractory, from a patient treated with antithyroid drugs. These receptors were obtained from a female donor with Graves disease. The CDR3 runs from the conserved cysteine through the conserved F or W. The D gene is left open where the match is weak. The size of a clone is reported for some rows only, either as once, few or many, or as a class for expanded clones.

TRBV4-2	TRBJ2-7	-	-	CASSPRRGLFVEQYF	TGTGCCAGCAGCCCCCGGAGAGGCCTGTTTGTCGAGCAGTACTTC
TRBV2	TRBJ1-6	-	-	CASSLYIPGQTNSPLHF	TGTGCCAGCAGTTTATACATACCGGGACAAACAAATTCACCCCTCCACTTT
TRBV20-1	TRBJ1-1	TRBD1	-	CSARVTGTGGTEAFF	TGCAGTGCTAGGGTGACAGGGACCGGGGGCACTGAAGCTTTCTTT
TRBV6-1	TRBJ2-7	TRBD1	-	CASSKGQGLSYEQYF	TGTGCCAGCAGTAAAGGACAGGGGCTCTCCTACGAGCAGTACTTC
TRBV12-5	TRBJ1-3	-	-	CASGLVSPRAGNTIYF	TGTGCTAGTGGTTTGGTATCTCCCAGGGCTGGAAACACCATATATTTT
TRBV5-1	TRBJ2-1	-	-	CASSLSTSSYNEQFF	TGCGCCAGCAGCTTGTCGACTAGTTCCTACAATGAGCAGTTCTTC
TRBV5-1	TRBJ1-1	-	-	CASHDRPRVGTEAFF	TGCGCCAGCCATGATCGGCCCAGGGTAGGCACTGAAGCTTTCTTT
TRBV30	TRBJ1-4	-	-	CAWSVFGLREEKLFF	TGTGCCTGGAGTGTCTTTGGACTACGGGAAGAAAAACTGTTTTTT
TRBV29-1	TRBJ2-7	TRBD2	-	CSVEWDYSYEQYF	TGCAGCGTTGAGTGGGACTACTCCTACGAGCAGTACTTC
TRBV18	TRBJ2-7	-	few	CASSPLKTDVEQYF	TGTGCCAGCTCACCACTCAAGACCGACGTCGAGCAGTACTTC
TRBV20-1	TRBJ1-5	-	many	CSARETRVQPQHF	TGCAGTGCTAGAGAAACCAGGGTTCAGCCCCAGCATTTT
TRBV28	TRBJ1-4	-	-	CASSAAGAREKLFF	TGTGCCAGCAGTGCCGCAGGGGCACGGGAAAAACTGTTTTTT
TRBV12-3/TRBV12-4	TRBJ2-2	TRBD2	-	CASSPTSALLNTGELFF	TGTGCCAGCAGCCCGACTAGCGCCCTTCTAAACACCGGGGAGCTGTTTTTT
TRBV30	TRBJ1-2	TRBD1	-	CAWKTGQSYGYTF	TGTGCCTGGAAAACGGGACAGTCATATGGCTACACCTTC
TRBV20-1	TRBJ2-5	TRBD2	few	CSARAGTRTETQYF	TGCAGTGCTAGAGCCGGGACTAGGACAGAGACCCAGTACTTC
TRBV11-2	TRBJ2-7	-	few	CASSDLTGPSYEQYF	TGTGCCAGCAGCGATCTGACAGGACCTTCCTACGAGCAGTACTTC
TRBV28	TRBJ2-7	-	few	CASSFIQAGGAPYEQYF	TGTGCCAGCAGTTTTATACAGGCAGGGGGGGCCCCCTACGAGCAGTACTTC
TRBV30	TRBJ1-2	TRBD1	-	CAWTGGNGYGYTF	TGTGCCTGGACAGGGGGCAACGGCTATGGCTACACCTTC
TRBV9	TRBJ1-6	-	-	CASSVRDGHSYNSPLHF	TGTGCCAGCAGCGTGCGGGACGGCCACTCCTATAATTCACCCCTCCACTTT
TRBV5-4	TRBJ1-1	-	-	CASSYLQMNTEAFF	TGTGCCAGCAGCTACCTTCAGATGAACACTGAAGCTTTCTTT
TRBV11-2	TRBJ2-5	-	many	CASSTGARETQYF	TGTGCCAGCAGCACAGGAGCTAGGGAGACCCAGTACTTC
TRBV20-1	TRBJ2-7	-	-	CSASPLSLSYEQYF	TGCAGTGCTAGCCCATTGAGCTTATCCTACGAGCAGTACTTC
TRBV24-1	TRBJ2-2	TRBD2	-	CATSDGTSGRTNTGELFF	TGTGCCACCAGTGACGGGACTAGCGGGAGGACGAACACCGGGGAGCTGTTTTTT